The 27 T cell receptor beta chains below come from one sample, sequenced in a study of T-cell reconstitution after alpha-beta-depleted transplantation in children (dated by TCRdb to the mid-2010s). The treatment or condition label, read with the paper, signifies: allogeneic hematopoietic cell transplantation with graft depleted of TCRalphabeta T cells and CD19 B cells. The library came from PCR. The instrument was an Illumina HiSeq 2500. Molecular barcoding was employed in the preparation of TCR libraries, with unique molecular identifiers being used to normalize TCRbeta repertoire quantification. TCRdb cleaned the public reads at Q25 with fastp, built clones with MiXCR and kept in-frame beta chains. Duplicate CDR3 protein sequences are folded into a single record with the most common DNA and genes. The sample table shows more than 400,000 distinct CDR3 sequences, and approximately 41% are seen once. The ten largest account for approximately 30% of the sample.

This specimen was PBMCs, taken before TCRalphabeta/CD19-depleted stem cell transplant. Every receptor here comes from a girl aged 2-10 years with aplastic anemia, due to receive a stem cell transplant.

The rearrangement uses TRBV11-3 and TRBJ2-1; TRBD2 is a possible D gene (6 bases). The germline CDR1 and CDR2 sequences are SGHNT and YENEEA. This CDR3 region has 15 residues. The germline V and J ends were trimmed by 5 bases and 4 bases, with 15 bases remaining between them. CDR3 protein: CASSPGSGSYNEQFF. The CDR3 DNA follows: TGTGCCAGCAGCCCCGGCAGCGGGTCGTACAATGAGCAGTTCTTC.

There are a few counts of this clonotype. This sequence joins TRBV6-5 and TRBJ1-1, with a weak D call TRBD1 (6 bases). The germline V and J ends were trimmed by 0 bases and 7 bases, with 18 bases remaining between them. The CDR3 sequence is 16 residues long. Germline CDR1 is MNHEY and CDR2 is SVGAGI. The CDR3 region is CASSYSRTAIGGEAFF. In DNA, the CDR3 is TGTGCCAGCAGTTACTCACGGACAGCGATAGGCGGTGAAGCTTTCTTT.

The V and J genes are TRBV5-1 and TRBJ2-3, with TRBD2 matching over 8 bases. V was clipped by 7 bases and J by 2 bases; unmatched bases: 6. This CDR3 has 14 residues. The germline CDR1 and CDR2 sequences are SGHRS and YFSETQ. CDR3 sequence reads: CASVWRGDTDTQYF. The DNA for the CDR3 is TGCGCCAGCGTCTGGCGGGGGGACACAGATACGCAGTATTTT.

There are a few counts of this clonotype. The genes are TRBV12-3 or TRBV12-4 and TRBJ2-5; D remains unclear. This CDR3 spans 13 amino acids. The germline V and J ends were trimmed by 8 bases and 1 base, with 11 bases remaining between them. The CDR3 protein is CASSRPAQETQYF. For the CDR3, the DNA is TGTGCCAGCTCGAGACCCGCCCAAGAGACCCAGTACTTC.

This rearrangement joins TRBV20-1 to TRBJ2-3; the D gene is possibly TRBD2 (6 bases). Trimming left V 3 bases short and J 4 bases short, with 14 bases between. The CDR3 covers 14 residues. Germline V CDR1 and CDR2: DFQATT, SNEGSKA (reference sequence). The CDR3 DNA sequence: TGCAGTGCTAGCGGGAGCGGTTTAGCAGATACGCAGTATTTT. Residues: CSASGSGLADTQYF.

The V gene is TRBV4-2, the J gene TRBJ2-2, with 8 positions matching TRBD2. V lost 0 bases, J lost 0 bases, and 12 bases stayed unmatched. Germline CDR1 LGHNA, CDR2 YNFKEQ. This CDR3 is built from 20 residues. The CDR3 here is CASSQDLSYLAGTNTGELFF. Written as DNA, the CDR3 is TGTGCCAGCAGCCAAGATCTTAGCTACTTAGCGGGGACGAACACCGGGGAGCTGTTTTTT.

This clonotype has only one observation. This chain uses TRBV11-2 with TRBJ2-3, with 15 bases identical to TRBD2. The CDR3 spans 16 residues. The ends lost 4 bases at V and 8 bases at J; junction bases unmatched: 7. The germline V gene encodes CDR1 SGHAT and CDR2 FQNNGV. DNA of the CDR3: TGTGCCAGCAGCTCGGGACTAGCGGGGGGTAGGGTTACGCAGTATTTT. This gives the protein CASSSGLAGGRVTQYF.

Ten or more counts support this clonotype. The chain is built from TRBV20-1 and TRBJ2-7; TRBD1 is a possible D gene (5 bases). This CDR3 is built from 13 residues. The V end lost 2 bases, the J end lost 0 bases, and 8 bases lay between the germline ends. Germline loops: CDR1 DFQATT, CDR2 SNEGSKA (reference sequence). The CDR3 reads CSARLQDSYEQYF. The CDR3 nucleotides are TGCAGTGCTAGATTACAGGACTCCTACGAGCAGTACTTC.

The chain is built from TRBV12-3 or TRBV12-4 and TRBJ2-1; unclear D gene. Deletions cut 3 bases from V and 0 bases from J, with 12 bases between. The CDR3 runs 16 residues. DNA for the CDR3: TGTGCCAGCAGTTTTAGTATCATTAGCTCCTACAATGAGCAGTTCTTC. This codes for CASSFSIISSYNEQFF.

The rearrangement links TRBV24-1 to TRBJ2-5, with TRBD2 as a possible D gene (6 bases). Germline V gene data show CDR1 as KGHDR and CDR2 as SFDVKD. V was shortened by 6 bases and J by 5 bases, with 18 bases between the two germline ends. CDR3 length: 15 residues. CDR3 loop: CATSKSSGGRETQYF. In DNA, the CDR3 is TGTGCCACCAGTAAATCGTCCGGGGGTCGGGAGACCCAGTACTTC.

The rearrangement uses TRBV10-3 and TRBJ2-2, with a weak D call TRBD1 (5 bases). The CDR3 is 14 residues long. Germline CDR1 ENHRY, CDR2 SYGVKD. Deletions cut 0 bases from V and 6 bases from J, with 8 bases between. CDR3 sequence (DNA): TGTGCCATCAGTGAGTCAGCAGGGTCCGGGGAGCTGTTTTTT. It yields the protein CAISESAGSGELFF.

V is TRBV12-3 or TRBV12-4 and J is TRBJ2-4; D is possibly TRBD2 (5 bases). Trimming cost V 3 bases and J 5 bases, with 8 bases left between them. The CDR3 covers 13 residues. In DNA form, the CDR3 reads TGTGCCAGCAGTTTTGACGGGGAAAACATTCAGTACTTC. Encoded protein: CASSFDGENIQYF.

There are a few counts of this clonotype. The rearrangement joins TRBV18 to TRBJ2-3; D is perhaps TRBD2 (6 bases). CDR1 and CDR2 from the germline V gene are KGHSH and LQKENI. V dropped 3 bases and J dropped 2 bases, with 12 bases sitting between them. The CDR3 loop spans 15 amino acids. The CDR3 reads CASSPLASSTDTQYF. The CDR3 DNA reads TGTGCCAGCTCACCTCTAGCGTCCTCCACAGATACGCAGTATTTT.

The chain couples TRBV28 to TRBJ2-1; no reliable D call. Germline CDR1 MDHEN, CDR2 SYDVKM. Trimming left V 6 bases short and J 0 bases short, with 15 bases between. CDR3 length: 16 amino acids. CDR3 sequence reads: CASSPSFRSSYNEQFF. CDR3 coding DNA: TGTGCCAGCAGCCCCTCCTTTCGAAGCTCCTACAATGAGCAGTTCTTC. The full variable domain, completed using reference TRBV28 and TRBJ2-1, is DVKVTQSSRYLVKRTGEKVFLECVQDMDHENMFWYRQDPGLGLRLIYFSYDVKMKEKGDIPEGYSVSREKKERFSLILESASTNQTSMYLCASSPSFRSSYNEQFFGPGTRLTVL.

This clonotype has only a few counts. The CDR3 bases are TGTGCCAGCAGGCCTATTCTAGCGAGAGAGCCAGATACGCAGTATTTT. Encoded protein: CASRPILAREPDTQYF. The chain links TRBV12-3 or TRBV12-4 to TRBJ2-3; TRBD2 might be the D (6 bases). The CDR3 has 16 amino acids. The V end lost 6 bases, the J end lost 4 bases, and 20 bases lay between the germline ends.

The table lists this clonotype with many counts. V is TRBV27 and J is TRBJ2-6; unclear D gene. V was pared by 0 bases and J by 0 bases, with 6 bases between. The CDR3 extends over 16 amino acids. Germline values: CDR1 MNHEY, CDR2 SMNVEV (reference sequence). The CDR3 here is CASSLSGSSGANVLTF. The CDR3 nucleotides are TGTGCCAGCAGTTTATCAGGGTCCTCTGGGGCCAACGTCCTGACTTTC. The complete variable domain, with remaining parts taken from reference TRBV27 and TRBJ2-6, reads EAQVTQNPRYLITVTGKKLTVTCSQNMNHEYMSWYRQDPGLGLRQIYYSMNVEVTDKGDVPEGYKVSRKEKRNFPLILESPSPNQTSLYFCASSLSGSSGANVLTFGAGSRLTVL.

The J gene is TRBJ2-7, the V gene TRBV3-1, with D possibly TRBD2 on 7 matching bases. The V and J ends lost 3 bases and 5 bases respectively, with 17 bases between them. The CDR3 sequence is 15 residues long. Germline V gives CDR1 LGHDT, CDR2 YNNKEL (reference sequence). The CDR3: CASSHGGRFGHEQYF. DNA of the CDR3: TGTGCCAGCAGCCACGGGGGGCGCTTTGGGCACGAGCAGTACTTC.

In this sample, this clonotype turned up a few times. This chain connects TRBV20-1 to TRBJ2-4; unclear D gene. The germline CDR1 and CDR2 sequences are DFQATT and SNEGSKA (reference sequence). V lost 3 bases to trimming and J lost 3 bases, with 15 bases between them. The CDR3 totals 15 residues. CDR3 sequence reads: CSASERLVGKNIQYF. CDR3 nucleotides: TGCAGTGCTAGTGAGCGCCTGGTAGGCAAAAACATTCAGTACTTC.

The CDR3 loop is CASSLLASGSETQYF. The CDR3 bases are TGTGCCAGCAGCTTACTCGCTAGCGGCTCAGAGACCCAGTACTTC. The V gene is TRBV7-6, the J gene TRBJ2-5; 7 bases are shared with TRBD2. Trimming cost V 2 bases and J 4 bases; bases outside gene matches: 7. This CDR3 region has 15 residues. Germline CDR1 reads SGHVS; CDR2 reads FNYEAQ.

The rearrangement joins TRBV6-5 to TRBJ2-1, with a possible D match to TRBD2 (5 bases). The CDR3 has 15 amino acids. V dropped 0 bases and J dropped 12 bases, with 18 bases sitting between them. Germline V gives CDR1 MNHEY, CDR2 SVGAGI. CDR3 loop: CASSYSVSSKRVQFF. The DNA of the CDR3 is TGTGCCAGCAGTTACTCGGTGTCTAGCAAGAGGGTGCAGTTCTTC.

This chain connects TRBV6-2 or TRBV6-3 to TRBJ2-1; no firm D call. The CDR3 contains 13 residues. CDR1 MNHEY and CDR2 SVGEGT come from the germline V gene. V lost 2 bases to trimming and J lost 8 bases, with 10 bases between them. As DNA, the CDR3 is TGTGCCAGCAGTTACAGGGTTTTGGATGAGCAGTTCTTC. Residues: CASSYRVLDEQFF.

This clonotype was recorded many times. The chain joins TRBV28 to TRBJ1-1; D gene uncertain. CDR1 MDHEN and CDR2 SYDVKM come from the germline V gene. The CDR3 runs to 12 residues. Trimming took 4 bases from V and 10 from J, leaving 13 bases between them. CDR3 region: CASSSPGRRAFF. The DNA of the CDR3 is TGTGCCAGCAGTTCCCCCGGGCGTCGAGCTTTCTTT.

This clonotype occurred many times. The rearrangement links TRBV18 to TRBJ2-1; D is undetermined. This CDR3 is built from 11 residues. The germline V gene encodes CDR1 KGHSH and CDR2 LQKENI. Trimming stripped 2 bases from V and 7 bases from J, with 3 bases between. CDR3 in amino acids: CASSPSNEQFF. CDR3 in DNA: TGTGCCAGCTCACCAAGTAATGAGCAGTTCTTC.

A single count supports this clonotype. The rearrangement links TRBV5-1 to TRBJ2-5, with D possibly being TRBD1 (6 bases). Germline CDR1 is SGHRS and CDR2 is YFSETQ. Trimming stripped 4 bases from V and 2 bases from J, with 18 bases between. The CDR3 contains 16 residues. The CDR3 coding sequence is TGCGCCAGCAGCGAAACGGACAGTTCTAGACAAGAGACCCAGTACTTC. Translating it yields CASSETDSSRQETQYF. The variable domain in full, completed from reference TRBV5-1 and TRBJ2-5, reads KAGVTQTPRYLIKTRGQQVTLSCSPISGHRSVSWYQQTPGQGLQFLFEYFSETQRNKGNFPGRFSGRQFSNSRSEMNVSTLELGDSALYLCASSETDSSRQETQYFGPGTRLLVL.

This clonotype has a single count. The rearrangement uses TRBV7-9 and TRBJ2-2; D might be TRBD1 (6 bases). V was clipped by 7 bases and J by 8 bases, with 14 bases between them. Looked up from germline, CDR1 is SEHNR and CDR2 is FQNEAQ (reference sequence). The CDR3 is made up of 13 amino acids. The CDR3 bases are TGTGCCAGCACCGGACCAGGGGCTGGGGAGCTGTTTTTT. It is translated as CASTGPGAGELFF. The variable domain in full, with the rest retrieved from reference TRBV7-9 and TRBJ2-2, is DTGVSQNPRHKITKRGQNVTFRCDPISEHNRLYWYRQTLGQGPEFLTYFQNEAQLEKSRLLSDRFSAERPKGSFSTLEIQRTEQGDSAMYLCASTGPGAGELFFGEGSRLTVL.

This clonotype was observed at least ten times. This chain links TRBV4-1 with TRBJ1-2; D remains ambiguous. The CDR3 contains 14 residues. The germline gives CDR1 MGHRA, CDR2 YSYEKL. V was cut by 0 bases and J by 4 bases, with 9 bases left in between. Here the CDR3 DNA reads TGCGCCAGCAGCCAAGAATTAGACCCCTATGGCTACACCTTC. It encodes CASSQELDPYGYTF.

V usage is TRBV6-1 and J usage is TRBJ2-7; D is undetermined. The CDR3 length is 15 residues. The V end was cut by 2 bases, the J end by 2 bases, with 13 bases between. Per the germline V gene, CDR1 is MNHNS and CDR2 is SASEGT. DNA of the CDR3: TGTGCCAGCAGTGAATCCCGGTCCCGGACCTACGAGCAGTACTTC. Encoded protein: CASSESRSRTYEQYF.